A single TCR beta chain is shown here with its context. Its antigen is still unknown. The data stem from a study of T-cell memory formation after mild COVID-19. UMIs and sample barcodes were carried by the TCR alpha and TCR beta cDNA libraries that 5'RACE produced using constant-segment primers. MiXCR, applied by TCRdb to the 5' RACE reads, yields one record per CDR3 protein. The profile covers under 550,000 distinct CDR3 sequences, with more than 15% appearing a single time and 20% to 25% taken by the ten largest. Germline V gives CDR1 KGHDR, CDR2 SFDVKD. V was trimmed by 2 bases and J by 2 bases, leaving 12 bases between them. The CDR3 runs 16 residues. Study conclusions and caveats: Chiefly within CM and EM were the contracting CD4+ clones; CD8+ ones were within EMRA. Memory sampled before infection contained some responding clones, suggesting cross-reactive memory joined. Specificity for SARS-CoV-2 was not confirmed among the second-wave clones peaking on day 37.

The TCR originated in a young man who had mild COVID-19 (a few samples of this study predate the infection). Cell type and time point are not known. This chain links TRBV24-1 with TRBJ1-5; no firm D call. The sample comprised PBMCs or a T cell subset sorted from them (not recorded which). CDR3 sequence (DNA): TGTGCCACCAGTGATTCCCCCCCGCGGGGCAATCAGCCCCAGCATTTT. Translation: CATSDSPPRGNQPQHF.